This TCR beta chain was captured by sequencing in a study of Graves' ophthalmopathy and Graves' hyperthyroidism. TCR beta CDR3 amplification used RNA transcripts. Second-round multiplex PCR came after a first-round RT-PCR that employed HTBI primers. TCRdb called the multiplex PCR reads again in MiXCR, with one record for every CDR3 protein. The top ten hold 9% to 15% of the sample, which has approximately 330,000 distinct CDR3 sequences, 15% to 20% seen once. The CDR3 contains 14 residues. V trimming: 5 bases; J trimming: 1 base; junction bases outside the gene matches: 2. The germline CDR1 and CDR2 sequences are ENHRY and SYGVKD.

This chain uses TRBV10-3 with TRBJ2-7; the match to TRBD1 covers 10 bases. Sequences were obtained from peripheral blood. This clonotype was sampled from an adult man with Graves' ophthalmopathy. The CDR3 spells CAISRTGGSYEQYF. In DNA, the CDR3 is TGTGCCATCAGTCGGACAGGGGGATCCTACGAGCAGTACTTC.